The 16 T cell receptor beta chains below all came from one sample that was sequenced in a study of quantifying T cell responses using KT2 cells. Study as a whole: RNA was reverse transcribed with TCR alpha and beta constant-region primers.

Each cDNA got a UMI-containing oligo ligated at its 3' end. An equimolar mix of RC1.1 and RC1.2 primed the beta chain across TRBC1 and TRBC2. TCRdb re-analysed the UMI-ligation and nested PCR reads in MiXCR, keeping a single row per CDR3 protein. The table records fewer than 50,000 distinct CDR3 sequences, around a tenth of them present only once. Sequenced: PBMCs spiked with cells of the T cell clone KT2. The receptors here all came from a human donor.

This clonotype came up many times. The V and J genes are TRBV7-8 and TRBJ2-6, with unresolved D. From germline, CDR1 is SGHVS and CDR2 FQNEAQ. CDR3 length equals 16 residues. V lost 2 bases, J lost 0 bases, and 8 bases lay in between. The CDR3 coding sequence is TGTGCCAGCAGCTTAATTCATAGCTCTGGGGCCAACGTCCTGACTTTC. This encodes CASSLIHSSGANVLTF.

A few counts support this clonotype. V is TRBV12-3 or TRBV12-4 and J is TRBJ1-1, with TRBD1 identical over 7 bases. This CDR3 is 17 amino acids long. The ends lost 2 bases at V and 5 bases at J; junction bases unmatched: 14. CDR3 sequence (DNA): TGTGCCAGCAGTTTAAAAGGGGGCGGTTTTATAGGAACTGAAGCTTTCTTT. It codes for CASSLKGGGFIGTEAFF.

This clonotype came up a few times. J is TRBJ1-4 and V is TRBV18; maybe TRBD1 (6 bases). In germline, CDR1 is KGHSH, CDR2 LQKENI. Trimming stripped 4 bases from V and 3 bases from J, with 15 bases between. This CDR3 is 16 amino acids long. The chain's CDR3 is CASSRGPTRANEKLFF. The CDR3 coding sequence is TGTGCCAGCTCACGGGGGCCCACGCGGGCTAATGAAAAACTGTTTTTT.

The chain has TRBV5-1 and TRBJ2-7; unclear D gene. The germline V and J ends were trimmed by 5 bases and 6 bases, with 24 bases remaining between them. Germline-derived CDR1 and CDR2 are SGHRS and YFSETQ. The CDR3 is 16 amino acids. The chain's CDR3 is CASSPSPDGRKGEQYF. CDR3 nucleotides: TGCGCCAGCAGTCCTTCCCCCGACGGACGAAAAGGCGAGCAGTACTTC.

V gene TRBV24-1 combines with J gene TRBJ1-5; D is ambiguous. The CDR3 has 14 amino acids. Trimming removed 5 bases at V and 3 bases at J, with 10 bases between. The germline V gene has CDR1 KGHDR and CDR2 SFDVKD. CDR3: CATSAGGINQPQHF. Written as DNA, the CDR3 is TGTGCCACCAGTGCGGGAGGGATCAATCAGCCCCAGCATTTT.

The chain recombines TRBV5-1 with TRBJ2-2, with unresolved D. The V end was cut by 0 bases, the J end by 3 bases, with 9 bases between. The CDR3 has 15 amino acids. Looked up from germline, CDR1 is SGHRS and CDR2 is YFSETQ. In nucleotides, the CDR3 is TGCGCCAGCAGCTTGGCCTTTTTGGACACCGGGGAGCTGTTTTTT. It is translated as CASSLAFLDTGELFF.

This chain connects TRBV7-2 to TRBJ2-3; D uncertain. The germline V and J ends were trimmed by 6 bases and 4 bases, with 8 bases remaining between them. CDR3 length equals 12 residues. Germline loops: CDR1 SGHTA, CDR2 FQGNSA. This CDR3 reads CASRAVPDTQYF. Written as DNA, the CDR3 is TGTGCCAGCAGAGCCGTCCCAGATACGCAGTATTTT. The variable domain in full, with the rest retrieved from reference TRBV7-2 and TRBJ2-3, is GAGVSQSPSNKVTEKGKDVELRCDPISGHTALYWYRQSLGQGLEFLIYFQGNSAPDKSGLPSDRFSAERTGGSVSTLTIQRTQQEDSAVYLCASRAVPDTQYFGPGTRLTVL.

The genes are TRBV2 and TRBJ2-1; 8 bases align to TRBD2. The ends lost 6 bases at V and 8 bases at J; junction bases unmatched: 6. Germline-derived CDR1 and CDR2 are SNHLY and FYNNEI. The CDR3 totals 13 residues. CDR3 DNA sequence: TGTGCCAGCAGCCCCGGGAGGGGCGATGAGCAGTTCTTC. Protein product: CASSPGRGDEQFF.

The chain recombines TRBV9 with TRBJ1-1; possible D gene TRBD1, 5 bases. The length of the CDR3 is 15 residues. Germline-derived CDR1 and CDR2 are SGDLS and YYNGEE. Trimming removed 3 bases from V and 11 bases from J, with 23 bases in between. The CDR3 bases are TGTGCCAGCAGCGCTATCCCAGGGAGATCAGGGCGCGCTTTCTTT. Protein: CASSAIPGRSGRAFF.

The chain has TRBV3-1 and TRBJ1-2, with D unclear. In germline, CDR1 is LGHDT, CDR2 YNNKEL (reference sequence). V was clipped by 1 base and J by 2 bases, with 8 bases between them. The CDR3 has 14 residues. CDR3 sequence (DNA): TGTGCCAGCAGCCAAGGGCCGCGAAACTATGGCTACACCTTC. As protein: CASSQGPRNYGYTF.

J is TRBJ2-7 and V is TRBV7-6; D may be TRBD2 (5 bases). This CDR3 has 16 amino acids. Between the trimmed V and J ends, which lost 5 bases and 3 bases, there was a span of 20 bases. From germline, CDR1 is SGHVS and CDR2 FNYEAQ. The CDR3 protein is CASSRWESSGGYEQYF. The CDR3 nucleotides read TGTGCCAGCAGCCGTTGGGAGAGCTCAGGAGGCTACGAGCAGTACTTC.

V is TRBV7-2 and J is TRBJ2-5; D possibly corresponds to TRBD2 (5 bases). Deletions cut 2 bases from V and 1 base from J, with 14 bases between. In germline, CDR1 is SGHTA, CDR2 FQGNSA. The CDR3 length is 16 residues. DNA for the CDR3: TGTGCCAGCAGCTTACGCGACTATTTCCCCCAAGAGACCCAGTACTTC. This encodes CASSLRDYFPQETQYF. Using reference TRBV7-2 and TRBJ2-5 for the parts outside the CDR3, the full variable domain is GAGVSQSPSNKVTEKGKDVELRCDPISGHTALYWYRQSLGQGLEFLIYFQGNSAPDKSGLPSDRFSAERTGGSVSTLTIQRTQQEDSAVYLCASSLRDYFPQETQYFGPGTRLLVL.

The chain couples TRBV11-2 to TRBJ2-3, with 14 positions matching TRBD2. The germline V gene encodes CDR1 SGHAT and CDR2 FQNNGV. The CDR3 extends over 16 amino acids. With 5 bases clipped from V and 1 base from J, the junction kept 2 bases outside the gene matches. The CDR3 DNA reads as TGTGCCAGCAGCCGGGGACTAGCGGGGGGCACAGATACGCAGTATTTT. As protein: CASSRGLAGGTDTQYF.

The chain carries TRBV6-5 and TRBJ2-3; 13 nucleotides agree with TRBD2. The CDR3 spans 17 residues. Germline V CDR1 and CDR2: MNHEY, SVGAGI. Trimming removed 6 bases from V and 1 base from J; junction bases left unmatched: 7. The CDR3 reads CASSRGLAGDRTDTQYF. In DNA form, the CDR3 reads TGTGCCAGCAGCCGAGGACTAGCGGGGGACCGCACAGATACGCAGTATTTT.

By proportion, this clonotype is medium-sized (0.01 to 0.1%). The CDR3 nucleotides read TGTGCCAGCAGTGAGGCAGGGGGTGGACCCTACGAGCAGTACTTC. It specifies CASSEAGGGPYEQYF. This rearrangement joins TRBV2 to TRBJ2-7; 7 bases line up with TRBD1. Per the germline V gene, CDR1 is SNHLY and CDR2 is FYNNEI. This CDR3 is 15 amino acids long. J lost 2 bases, V lost 3 bases, and 7 bases had no gene match.

The chain carries TRBV7-9 and TRBJ2-7, with D possibly called TRBD1 or TRBD2 (5 bases each). CDR1 SEHNR and CDR2 FQNEAQ come from the germline V gene (reference sequence). The CDR3 sequence is 14 residues long. V was cut by 10 bases and J by 3 bases, with 19 bases left in between. CDR3 DNA: TGTGCCACGACACCCGGGACGGACCGCTACGAGCAGTACTTC. It translates to CATTPGTDRYEQYF.